A selection of T cell receptor beta chains follows, all from one sample in a study of OX40 agonist ivuxolimab in advanced cancers. The repertoire was sequenced with immunoSEQ multiplex PCR; TCRdb's copy has only in-frame clones and lacks some. The sample carries 50,000 to 75,000 clones, about 86% recorded once. The material was CD4+ or CD8+ T cells sorted from blood, obtained in a trial of the OX40 agonist ivuxolimab. The receptors here all came from an adult with an advanced solid tumor such as melanoma, head and neck, liver or kidney cancer. Each CDR3 is given with its conserved first and last residue. Fields, in order: clone size, D gene, J gene, V gene, CDR3 protein, CDR3 DNA. The D gene is left open where the match is weak. Size is stated for part of the rows, as once, few or many counts, or as a class when the clone is expanded.

clone size: NA; D gene: TRBD2; J gene: TRBJ2-1; V gene: TRBV6-6; CDR3 protein: CASSSLAGDNEQFF; CDR3 DNA: TGTGCCAGCAGCTCCCTAGCGGGGGACAATGAGCAGTTCTTC
clone size: NA; D gene: NA; J gene: TRBJ2-3; V gene: TRBV29-1; CDR3 protein: CSVEGSAFKDTQYF; CDR3 DNA: TGCAGCGTTGAGGGTAGCGCTTTTAAAGATACGCAGTATTTT
clone size: NA; D gene: NA; J gene: TRBJ1-1; V gene: TRBV5-1; CDR3 protein: CASSSLSGRRGNTEAFF; CDR3 DNA: TGCGCCAGCAGCTCCCTTTCGGGCCGCCGAGGGAACACTGAAGCTTTCTTT
clone size: NA; D gene: TRBD2; J gene: TRBJ2-3; V gene: TRBV4-2; CDR3 protein: CASSQVGTSGGFTDTQYF; CDR3 DNA: TGTGCCAGCAGCCAAGTGGGAACTAGCGGGGGGTTCACAGATACGCAGTATTTT
clone size: NA; D gene: TRBD1; J gene: TRBJ2-2; V gene: TRBV5-1; CDR3 protein: CASETGGNTGELFF; CDR3 DNA: TGCGCCAGCGAAACAGGGGGGAACACCGGGGAGCTGTTTTTT
clone size: NA; D gene: TRBD2; J gene: TRBJ2-7; V gene: TRBV5-4; CDR3 protein: CASRWWGGPYEQYF; CDR3 DNA: TGTGCCAGCAGGTGGTGGGGAGGGCCCTACGAGCAGTACTTC
clone size: NA; D gene: NA; J gene: TRBJ1-2; V gene: TRBV5-6; CDR3 protein: CASSLPPQDVGYTF; CDR3 DNA: TGTGCCAGCAGCTTGCCACCCCAAGACGTGGGCTACACCTTC
clone size: NA; D gene: NA; J gene: TRBJ2-5; V gene: TRBV5-1; CDR3 protein: CASSLASETQYF; CDR3 DNA: TGCGCCAGCAGCTTGGCGTCCGAGACCCAGTACTTC
clone size: once; D gene: NA; J gene: TRBJ1-4; V gene: TRBV5-1; CDR3 protein: CASSLTVGEDEKLFF; CDR3 DNA: TGCGCCAGCAGCCTTACGGTTGGGGAGGACGAAAAACTGTTTTTT
clone size: NA; D gene: NA; J gene: TRBJ1-2; V gene: TRBV18; CDR3 protein: CASSLTTNTPYGYTF; CDR3 DNA: TGTGCCAGCTCATTGACGACAAATACCCCCTATGGCTACACCTTC
clone size: NA; D gene: NA; J gene: TRBJ2-6; V gene: TRBV9; CDR3 protein: CASSAGANVLTF; CDR3 DNA: TGTGCCAGCAGCGCCGGGGCCAACGTCCTGACTTTC
clone size: NA; D gene: NA; J gene: TRBJ2-5; V gene: TRBV7-2; CDR3 protein: CASSLDETQYF; CDR3 DNA: TGTGCCAGCAGCTTAGATGAGACCCAGTACTTC
clone size: NA; D gene: TRBD2; J gene: TRBJ2-1; V gene: TRBV30; CDR3 protein: CAWRTSGSLTDEQFF; CDR3 DNA: TGTGCCTGGAGGACTAGCGGGAGTTTGACGGATGAGCAGTTCTTC